The entry that follows covers one TCR beta chain sequence. Its specificity is not known. This entry is derived from a study of CD8+ T cells in alopecia areata. Study information: Severity in treated patients was scored by percentage of scalp area affected. General study results and limits: In lesional scalp, particularly from alopecia totalis/universalis, clonality was higher than in normal scalp.

The authors extracted RNA and reverse transcribed it into cDNA as the sequencing template. Profiled with immunoSEQ multiplex PCR; TCRdb holds only in-frame clones, not every one. The repertoire holds about 210,000 clones, with about 50% as singletons. Looked up from germline, CDR1 is LNHDA and CDR2 is SQIVND (reference sequence). Trimming pared 5 bases from V and 2 bases from J, leaving 9 bases between. CDR3 length: 13 amino acids. Treatment reported: oral pan-JAK inhibitor, 5-10 mg twice daily. Both CD4+ and CD8+ T cells were separated by sorting PBMCs. The material sequenced was CD4+ T cells sorted from blood, taken at week 4, from a patient treated with tofacitinib. The chain is built from TRBV19 and TRBJ1-2; no firm D call. The source is a human donor with alopecia areata. CDR3 region: CASSSGINYGYTF. CDR3 sequence (DNA): TGTGCCAGTAGTTCCGGGATCAACTATGGCTACACCTTC.